This TCR beta chain is drawn from a study of T cell repertoires in cytomegalovirus infection. TCRdb analysed the reads with MiXCR anew, one entry per CDR3 protein. The sample records around 740,000 distinct CDR3 sequences, roughly 35% being singletons. Germline CDR1 KGHDR, CDR2 SFDVKD. The CDR3 spans 17 residues. V gave up 4 bases and J gave up 5 bases; unmatched junction bases: 12. About this clonotype itself: The antigen is undetermined.

Points from the study as a whole: What dominated the ex vivo response were HLA-C-restricted CMV-specific TCR beta clonotypes.

The chain recombines TRBV24-1 with TRBJ2-2; 7 bases are a match to TRBD1. Specimen: PBMCs. The sequence was obtained from a human donor in good health (CMV status not recorded). Some clones in this sample may be carry-over from other donors' samples. CDR3 region: CATSEPTWTGSTGELFF. DNA for the CDR3: TGTGCCACCAGTGAACCTACCTGGACAGGTTCTACCGGGGAGCTGTTTTTT.